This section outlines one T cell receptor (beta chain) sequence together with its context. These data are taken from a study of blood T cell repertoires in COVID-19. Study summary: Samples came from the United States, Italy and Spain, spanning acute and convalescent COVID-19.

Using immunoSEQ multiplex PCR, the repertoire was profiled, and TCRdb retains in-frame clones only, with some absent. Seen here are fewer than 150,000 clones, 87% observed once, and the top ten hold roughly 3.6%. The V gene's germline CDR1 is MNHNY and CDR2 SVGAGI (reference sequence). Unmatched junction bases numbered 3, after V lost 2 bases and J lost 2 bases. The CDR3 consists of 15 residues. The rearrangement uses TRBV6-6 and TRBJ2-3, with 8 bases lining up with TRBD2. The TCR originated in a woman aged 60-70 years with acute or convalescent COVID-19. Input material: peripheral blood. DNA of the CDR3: TGTGCCAGCAGTTACACTAGCGGATTCACAGATACGCAGTATTTT. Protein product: CASSYTSGFTDTQYF.